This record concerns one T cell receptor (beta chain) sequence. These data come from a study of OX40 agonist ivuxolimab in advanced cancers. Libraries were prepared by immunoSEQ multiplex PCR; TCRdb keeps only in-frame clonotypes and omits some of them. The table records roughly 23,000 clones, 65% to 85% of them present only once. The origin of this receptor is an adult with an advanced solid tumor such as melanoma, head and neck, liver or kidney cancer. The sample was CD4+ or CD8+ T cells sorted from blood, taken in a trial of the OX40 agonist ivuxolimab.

CDR3 DNA sequence: TGTGCCAGCAAGGGTCTAGCGGGAGGCAATGAGCAGTTCTTC. Translation: CASKGLAGGNEQFF. The chain carries TRBV27 and TRBJ2-1, with 11 bases aligning to TRBD2. The germline V gene has CDR1 MNHEY and CDR2 SMNVEV (reference sequence). V lost 7 bases to trimming and J lost 6 bases; unmatched junction nucleotides: 5. CDR3 size: 14 residues.